The next 14 T cell receptor beta chains were all read from a single sample in a study of T-cell reconstitution after alpha-beta-depleted transplantation in children (dated by TCRdb to about 2016). Receptor libraries were prepared by PCR. This sample was sequenced with an Illumina HiSeq 2500. Molecular barcoding was employed in the preparation of TCR libraries, with unique molecular identifiers being used to normalize TCRbeta repertoire quantification. TCRdb cleaned the public reads at Q25 with fastp, built clones with MiXCR and kept in-frame beta chains. Rows with a matching CDR3 protein are joined into one entry that keeps the most common DNA and genes. The sample data list hundreds of thousands of distinct CDR3 sequences, and 9.5% to 10% of these were observed just once. The top ten clones comprise roughly a tenth of the sample. The sequenced sample was PBMCs from the stem cell graft donor, obtained from the stem cell graft. These receptor sequences come from a human donor who donated a stem cell graft to a child with SCID.

This chain joins TRBV27 and TRBJ1-5; D not certain. Germline V gene data show CDR1 as MNHEY and CDR2 as SMNVEV (reference sequence). This CDR3 is built from 15 residues. V lost 5 bases and J 5 bases, leaving 16 bases between the germline ends. The CDR3 bases are TGTGCCAGCAGTCCCCTCGTGACTGGGGATCAGCCCCAGCATTTT. Translating it yields CASSPLVTGDQPQHF.

This clonotype was seen many times. The chain carries TRBV10-3 and TRBJ2-7, with 9 nucleotides matching TRBD1. The V segment lost 4 bases and the J segment 2 bases; nucleotides outside the gene matches: 3. The CDR3 covers 14 residues. Germline assignment: CDR1 ENHRY and CDR2 SYGVKD. Here the CDR3 reads CAISGGQGAYEQYF. CDR3 DNA: TGTGCCATCAGTGGGGGACAGGGTGCCTACGAGCAGTACTTC.

This clonotype was counted between two and nine times. V is TRBV2 and J is TRBJ1-3; tentatively, D is TRBD1 (6 bases). This CDR3 has 15 amino acids. Germline V lookup: CDR1 SNHLY, CDR2 FYNNEI. V lost 2 bases to trimming and J lost 3 bases, with 11 bases between them. The CDR3 loop is CASSEQGPVGNTIYF. The CDR3 DNA is TGTGCCAGCAGTGAACAGGGGCCAGTTGGAAACACCATATATTTT.

This clonotype came up a few times. CDR3 amino acids: CASSLEQVTNNSPLHF. CDR3 bases: TGCGCCAGCAGCTTGGAGCAGGTTACCAATAATTCACCCCTCCACTTT. This sequence joins TRBV5-1 and TRBJ1-6; D not certain. V lost 0 bases, J lost 5 bases, and 12 bases lay in between. The CDR3 spans 16 residues. CDR1 SGHRS and CDR2 YFSETQ come from the germline V gene.

This clonotype was recorded at least ten times. This chain links TRBV20-1 with TRBJ2-2, with 11 bases lining up with TRBD2. J gave up 5 bases and V 3 bases, and 5 bases lay outside the gene matches. The CDR3 extends over 15 amino acids. Germline CDR1 reads DFQATT; CDR2 reads SNEGSKA (reference sequence). CDR3 nucleotides: TGCAGTGCTAGCCAGACTAGCGGGACGACCGGGGAGCTGTTTTTT. Amino acid sequence: CSASQTSGTTGELFF.

This clonotype was seen a handful of times. The CDR3 DNA is TGTGCCAGCAGCTTAGTGGGCAATAATGAAAAACTGTTTTTT. Translation gives CASSLVGNNEKLFF. The rearrangement joins TRBV11-2 to TRBJ1-4; D is undetermined. CDR3 length equals 14 residues. The germline V gene has CDR1 SGHAT and CDR2 FQNNGV. V lost 1 base and J lost 4, with 7 bases in between.

The chain employs TRBV9 and TRBJ1-1; D is undetermined. This CDR3 is built from 15 residues. Germline CDR1 is SGDLS and CDR2 is YYNGEE. V lost 3 bases and J lost 1, with 13 bases in between. The CDR3: CASSENHKGNTEAFF. The CDR3 DNA reads TGTGCCAGCAGCGAGAATCACAAGGGGAACACTGAAGCTTTCTTT. The whole variable domain, filled in from reference TRBV9 and TRBJ1-1, reads DSGVTQTPKHLITATGQRVTLRCSPRSGDLSVYWYQQSLDQGLQFLIQYYNGEERAKGNILERFSAQQFPDLHSELNLSSLELGDSALYFCASSENHKGNTEAFFGQGTRLTVV.

In its sample, this clonotype was seen a few times. CDR3 coding DNA: TGCAGTGCTAGGCGGGGGCCCCAAACTTACAATGAGCAGTTCTTC. It is translated as CSARRGPQTYNEQFF. V is TRBV20-1 and J is TRBJ2-1, with D possibly being TRBD2 (7 bases). Germline V gene data show CDR1 as DFQATT and CDR2 as SNEGSKA (reference sequence). This CDR3 has 15 amino acids. Between the trimmed V and J ends, which lost 3 bases and 4 bases, there was a span of 16 bases.

The chain employs TRBV10-3 and TRBJ2-2; 7 bases line up with TRBD2. Germline CDR1 is ENHRY and CDR2 is SYGVKD. The CDR3 is made up of 15 amino acids. V dropped 2 bases and J dropped 7; count of bases not matched to a gene: 7. The DNA of the CDR3 is TGTGCCATCAGTGAGGCGGCTAGCGGTATCGGGGAGCTGTTTTTT. Translating gives CAISEAASGIGELFF.

The V gene is TRBV29-1, the J gene TRBJ2-7, with no clear D. The V end was cut by 5 bases, the J end by 0 bases, with 8 bases between. This CDR3 has 12 residues. The V gene's germline CDR1 is SQVTM and CDR2 ANQGSEA. DNA of the CDR3: TGCAGCGTTCTAGGTGACTCCTACGAGCAGTACTTC. This codes for CSVLGDSYEQYF.

The rearrangement uses TRBV12-3 or TRBV12-4 and TRBJ2-7; 9 bases are shared with TRBD1. This CDR3 is built from 18 residues. The V gene end was trimmed by 6 bases and the J gene end by 0 bases; junction bases not matched to a gene: 15. CDR3 in amino acids: CASSLSRDRVSGSYEQYF. The CDR3 nucleotides read TGTGCCAGCAGCCTATCCCGGGACAGGGTTTCGGGCTCCTACGAGCAGTACTTC.

This chain connects TRBV16 to TRBJ2-1; D is perhaps TRBD2 (6 bases). CDR3 length: 15 residues. Deletions cut 7 bases from V and 2 bases from J, with 15 bases between. Germline V lookup: CDR1 KGHSY, CDR2 FQNENV. DNA for the CDR3: TGTGCCAGCACGCAAGGAGGGGCCACCTACAATGAGCAGTTCTTC. Its protein product is CASTQGGATYNEQFF.

The genes are TRBV5-6 and TRBJ2-7; 7 bases fit TRBD1. Germline loops: CDR1 SGHDT, CDR2 YYEEEE. The CDR3 has 16 amino acids. V trimming: 0 bases; J trimming: 3 bases; junction bases outside the gene matches: 9. The CDR3 loop reads CASSLALGDSYYEQYF. CDR3 DNA: TGTGCCAGCAGCTTGGCCCTTGGGGACAGCTACTACGAGCAGTACTTC.

This clonotype showed up just a few times. The V and J genes are TRBV7-9 and TRBJ2-5, with 8 bases matching TRBD2. The J segment lost 4 bases and the V segment lost 4 bases, leaving 8 bases of the junction unmatched. Per germline, CDR1 SEHNR and CDR2 FQNEAQ (reference sequence). The CDR3 covers 15 residues. CDR3 region: CASSSKSGTRETQYF. In DNA form, the CDR3 reads TGTGCCAGCAGCTCTAAATCGGGGACTAGAGAGACCCAGTACTTC.